This TCR beta chain was sequenced in a study of T cells in localized non-small cell lung cancer. Profiling relied on immunoSEQ multiplex PCR, and the TCRdb table lists in-frame clones only, not all of them. This sample has approximately 31,000 clones, with roughly 87% found just once. V shed 3 bases and J shed 2 bases, with 6 bases lying between them. From germline, CDR1 is MNHEY and CDR2 SMNVEV (reference sequence). The CDR3 has 13 residues. The source material was peripheral blood mononuclear cells, sampled before any cancer treatment. The chain has TRBV27 and TRBJ2-3, with D unclear. The sequence derives from a man between 40 and 75 years old with stage III lung adenocarcinoma. This chain's CDR3 is CASSFRFTDTQYF. CDR3 DNA sequence: TGTGCCAGCAGTTTTCGGTTCACAGATACGCAGTATTTT.